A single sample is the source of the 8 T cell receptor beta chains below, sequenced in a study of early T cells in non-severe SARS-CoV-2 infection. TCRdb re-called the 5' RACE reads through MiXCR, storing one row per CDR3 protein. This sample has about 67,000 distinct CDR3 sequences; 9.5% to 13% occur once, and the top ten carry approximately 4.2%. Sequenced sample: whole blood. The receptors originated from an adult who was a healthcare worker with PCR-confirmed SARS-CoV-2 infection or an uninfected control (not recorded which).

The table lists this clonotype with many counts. The CDR3 is CASSVGGRVLETQYF. As DNA, the CDR3 is TGTGCCAGCAGCGTGGGCGGCAGGGTTCTTGAGACCCAGTACTTC. The rearrangement links TRBV9 to TRBJ2-5, with D possibly matching TRBD1 (5 bases). Looked up from germline, CDR1 is SGDLS and CDR2 is YYNGEE. Trimming left V 2 bases short and J 5 bases short, with 16 bases between. The CDR3 extends over 15 amino acids.

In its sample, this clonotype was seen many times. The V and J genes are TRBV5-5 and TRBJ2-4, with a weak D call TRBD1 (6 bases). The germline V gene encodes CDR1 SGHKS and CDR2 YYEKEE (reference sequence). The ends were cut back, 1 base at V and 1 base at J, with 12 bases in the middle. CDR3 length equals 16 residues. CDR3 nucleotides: TGTGCCAGCAGCTTGTCAGGACAGTCGGCCAAAAACATTCAGTACTTC. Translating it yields CASSLSGQSAKNIQYF.

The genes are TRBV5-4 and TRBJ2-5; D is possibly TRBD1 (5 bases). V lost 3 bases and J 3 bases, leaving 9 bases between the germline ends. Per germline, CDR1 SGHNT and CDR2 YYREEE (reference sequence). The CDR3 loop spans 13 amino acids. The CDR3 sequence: CASSSPREETQYF. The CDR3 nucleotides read TGTGCCAGCAGCTCTCCCAGGGAAGAGACCCAGTACTTC. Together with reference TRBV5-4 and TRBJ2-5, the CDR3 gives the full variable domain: ETGVTQSPTHLIKTRGQQVTLRCSSQSGHNTVSWYQQALGQGPQFIFQYYREEENGRGNFPPRFSGLQFPNYSSELNVNALELDDSALYLCASSSPREETQYFGPGTRLLVL.

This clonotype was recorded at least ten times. The chain's CDR3 is CASSFPGGLSADTQYF. In DNA form, the CDR3 reads TGTGCCAGCAGCTTTCCCGGGGGGCTGAGCGCAGATACGCAGTATTTT. This chain uses TRBV7-9 with TRBJ2-3, with D maybe TRBD2 (7 bases). CDR3 length equals 16 residues. The germline V and J ends were trimmed by 3 bases and 4 bases, with 17 bases remaining between them. Germline assignment: CDR1 SEHNR and CDR2 FQNEAQ (reference sequence).

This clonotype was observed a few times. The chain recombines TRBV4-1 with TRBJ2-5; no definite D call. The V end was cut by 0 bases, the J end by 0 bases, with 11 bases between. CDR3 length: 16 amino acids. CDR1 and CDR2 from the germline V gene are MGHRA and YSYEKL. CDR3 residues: CASSQDGLKYQETQYF. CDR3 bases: TGCGCCAGCAGCCAAGACGGCTTGAAGTACCAAGAGACCCAGTACTTC.

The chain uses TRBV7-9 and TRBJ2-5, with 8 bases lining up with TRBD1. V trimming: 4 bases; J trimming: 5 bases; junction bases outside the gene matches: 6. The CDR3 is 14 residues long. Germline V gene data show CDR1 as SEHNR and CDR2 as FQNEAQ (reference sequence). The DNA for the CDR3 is TGTGCCAGCAGCTATCGGACAGGGCTGGAGACCCAGTACTTC. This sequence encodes CASSYRTGLETQYF.

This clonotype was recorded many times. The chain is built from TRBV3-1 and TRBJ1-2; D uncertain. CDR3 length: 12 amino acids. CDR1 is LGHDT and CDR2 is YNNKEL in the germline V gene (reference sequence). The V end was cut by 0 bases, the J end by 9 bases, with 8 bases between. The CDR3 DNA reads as TGTGCCAGCAGCCAAGAATATAGGAGCTACACCTTC. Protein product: CASSQEYRSYTF.

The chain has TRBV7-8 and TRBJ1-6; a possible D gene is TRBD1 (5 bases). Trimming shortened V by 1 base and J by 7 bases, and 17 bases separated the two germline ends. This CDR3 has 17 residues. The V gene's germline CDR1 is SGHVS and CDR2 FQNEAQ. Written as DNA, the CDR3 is TGTGCCAGCAGCTTAGACGTGTCGGGGCGCGGAAATTCACCCCTCCACTTT. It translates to CASSLDVSGRGNSPLHF.